The present entry profiles one T cell receptor beta chain with its context. The table came from immunoSEQ multiplex PCR; TCRdb's copy has only in-frame clones and leaves some out. The sample consists of some 100,000 clones, roughly 80% of them appearing once. The CDR3 is 15 amino acids. Germline V lookup: CDR1 PRHDT, CDR2 FYEKMQ (reference sequence). Trimming shortened V by 3 bases and J by 2 bases, and 12 bases separated the two germline ends. The data were obtained in a study of blood T cell repertoires in COVID-19. The sequenced sample consisted of peripheral blood. This chain joins TRBV13 and TRBJ2-3; D is unclear. This sequence originates from a woman aged 55-70 years with acute or convalescent COVID-19. CDR3 nucleotides: TGTGCCAGCAGCTTCCGAACGCGGCCCACAGATACGCAGTATTTT. Amino acids: CASSFRTRPTDTQYF.